This T cell receptor (beta chain) was found in a study of siplizumab effects on memory and regulatory T cells. The CDR3 spans 15 residues. Germline CDR1 SEHNR, CDR2 FQNEAQ (reference sequence). With 3 bases clipped from V and 5 bases from J, the junction kept 9 bases outside the gene matches. Repertoires were generated with immunoSEQ multiplex PCR, while TCRdb's copy carries only in-frame clones and drops some. The data hold just over 60,000 clones, with 65% to 80% observed a single time. J is TRBJ1-2 and V is TRBV7-9; 7 bases are a match to TRBD1. This clonotype originated in a human donor in good health. Input material: memory CD4+ T cells sorted from blood. CDR3 DNA sequence: TGTGCCAGCAGCTTCCGGTCCGACAGGGAGTATGGCTACACCTTC. Translating gives CASSFRSDREYGYTF.